A selection of T cell receptor beta chains follows, all from one sample in a study of control samples from healthy donors and cancer patients. Some clones are missing from TCRdb's copy, which holds only in-frame ones; the method was immunoSEQ multiplex PCR. The data contain 95,000 to 150,000 clones, roughly nine tenths of them singletons. Sample: blood. These receptors all come from a woman younger than 35 in good health. Each CDR3 is given with its conserved first and last residue. D genes are given only for firm matches. Clone size, where shown, is once, few, many, or a class for clones that have expanded.

v_gene	abundance	d_gene	j_gene	CDR3nt	CDR3aa
TRBV30	NA	TRBD2	TRBJ2-7	TGTGCCTGGAGGCAAGGACTAGCGGGAGGTCGCTCCTACGAGCAGTACTTC	CAWRQGLAGGRSYEQYF
TRBV28	NA	TRBD2	TRBJ2-3	TGTGCCAGCAGTTTAAGGCGGGAGCCGGGCACAGATACGCAGTATTTT	CASSLRREPGTDTQYF
TRBV7-8	NA	NA	TRBJ1-4	TGTGCCAGCAGCCGCTTGGCGGGCAGGAATGAAAAACTGTTTTTT	CASSRLAGRNEKLFF
TRBV18	NA	TRBD1	TRBJ2-7	TGTGCCAGCTCACCAGACAGGGCCTTTACCGAGCAGTACTTC	CASSPDRAFTEQYF
TRBV3-1/TRBV3-2	NA	NA	TRBJ2-4	TGTGCCAGCAGCCCCACCTGGGAAGGACTAGCCAAAAACATTCAGTACTTC	CASSPTWEGLAKNIQYF
TRBV6-5	NA	TRBD1	TRBJ2-7	TGTGCCAGCAGTCGCGGGCGGGGACAGGGGTACGAGCAGTACTTC	CASSRGRGQGYEQYF
TRBV15	NA	NA	TRBJ1-5	TGTGCCACCAGCAGAGATCGGGGGAATCTTCAGCCCCAGCATTTT	CATSRDRGNLQPQHF
TRBV11-3	NA	TRBD2	TRBJ2-7	TGTGCCAGCAGCCTAACGGGGGGGTCGACCTACGAGCAGTACTTC	CASSLTGGSTYEQYF
TRBV28	once	NA	TRBJ2-4	TGTGCCAGCAGCCGAGCGTCTCAGCTAGCCAAAAACATTCAGTACTTC	CASSRASQLAKNIQYF
TRBV6-5	NA	NA	TRBJ2-7	TGTGCCAGCAGGAACGACAGACGGCTGTACGAGCAGTACTTC	CASRNDRRLYEQYF
TRBV7-2	NA	TRBD2	TRBJ2-1	TGTGCCAGCAGCTTAGGGCGGGAGTGGCGTGAGCAGTTCTTC	CASSLGREWREQFF
TRBV27	NA	TRBD2	TRBJ2-7	TGTGCCAGCAGTCTCTCGACTAGCGGGAGGCGTGAGCAGTACTTC	CASSLSTSGRREQYF
TRBV6-6	NA	NA	TRBJ1-6	TGTGCCAGCAGTTACTCGATTGGGTATAATTCACCCCTCCACTTT	CASSYSIGYNSPLHF
TRBV28	NA	TRBD2	TRBJ2-7	TGTGCCAGCAGTATAACCCCGGGACTAGGGGACTTC	CASSITPGLGDF
TRBV27	few	NA	TRBJ2-2	TGTGCCAGCAGCACCGAGCTTGAGTCCGGGGAGCTGTTTTTT	CASSTELESGELFF
TRBV6-5	few	TRBD1	TRBJ1-6	TGTGCCAGCAGTTACTCCGGACAGGGTTCTTCACCCCTCCACTTT	CASSYSGQGSSPLHF
TRBV24-1	NA	NA	TRBJ2-5	TGTGCCACCAGTGAGGGCAGAGCCTTCCAAGAGACCCAGTACTTC	CATSEGRAFQETQYF
TRBV5-4	NA	NA	TRBJ1-3	TGTGCCAGCAGCTTATCCGGTGCGGGAGGAAACACCATATATTTT	CASSLSGAGGNTIYF
TRBV6-5	NA	NA	TRBJ2-7	TGTGCCAGCAGCCGACGGACTTCATACCTCTTC	CASSRRTSYLF
TRBV10-2	once	NA	TRBJ1-6	TGCGCCAGCAGTGAGTCGAGGAGGAGTAATTCACCCCTCCACTTT	CASSESRRSNSPLHF
TRBV5-1	once	NA	TRBJ2-3	TGCGCCAGCAGCTTGTTGGATACGCAGTATTTT	CASSLLDTQYF
TRBV10-1	few	TRBD2	TRBJ2-1	TGCGCCAGCAGTGGAGCGGGGAATGAGCAGTTCTTC	CASSGAGNEQFF
TRBV7-9	NA	NA	TRBJ1-4	TGTGCCAGCAGTCCGTCGGGGTTCGCAACTAATGAAAAACTGTTTTTT	CASSPSGFATNEKLFF
TRBV30	NA	TRBD1	TRBJ1-2	TGTGCCTGGAAAGACAGGGATGGCTACACCTTC	CAWKDRDGYTF
TRBV6-1	NA	TRBD2	TRBJ2-7	TGTGCCAGCAGTGATACCAGCGGGGCAGACGAGCAGTACTTC	CASSDTSGADEQYF
TRBV21-1	NA	NA	TRBJ1-5	TGTGCCAGCACCCCACGACAGGCTGGCAATCAGCCCCAGCATTTT	CASTPRQAGNQPQHF
TRBV28	once	NA	TRBJ2-2	TGTGCCAGCAGTTTTCGGCTCCGGAACACCGGGGAGCTGTTTTTT	CASSFRLRNTGELFF
TRBV5-1	NA	NA	TRBJ1-3	TGCGCCAGCAGGACGCTCGGAAACACCATATATTTT	CASRTLGNTIYF